These T cell receptor beta chains were read from a single sample in a study of T cells in Graves' hyperthyroidism and ophthalmopathy. TCRdb itself ran the multiplex PCR reads through MiXCR, one entry per CDR3 protein. The repertoire consists of 300,000 to 400,000 distinct CDR3 sequences, with roughly 21% occurring once and the leading ten covering less than 65%. Sequencing was carried out using blood. Source of these receptors: a woman aged 45 to 65 with Graves' hyperthyroidism. CDR3s include the opening cysteine and the closing phenylalanine or tryptophan. A D gene is named only where the DNA matches it firmly. Clone size is stated in some rows and not others, as once, few, many or a class when expanded.

j_gene,d_gene,abundance,v_gene,CDR3nt,CDR3aa
TRBJ2-7,NA,many,TRBV20-1,TGCAGTGCTAGAGGCGGAGACTTGAACCCGGGACCGATCTACGAGCAGTACTTC,CSARGGDLNPGPIYEQYF
TRBJ2-7,TRBD2,many,TRBV18,TGTGCCAGCTCACCAACGACTAGCGGGTCCTACGAGCAGTACTTC,CASSPTTSGSYEQYF
TRBJ1-1,NA,few,TRBV5-1,TGCGCCAGCAGCTTGGTAGCGAGCTGGGTTACTGAAGCTTTCTTT,CASSLVASWVTEAFF
TRBJ2-1,TRBD2,many,TRBV11-3,TGTGCCAGCAGCTCTAGCGGGAGGTCCGACAATGAGCAGTTCTTC,CASSSSGRSDNEQFF
TRBJ1-4,NA,NA,TRBV6-5,TGTGCCAGCAGTTACAGACCGAATGAAAAACTGTTTTTT,CASSYRPNEKLFF
TRBJ1-6,TRBD1,NA,TRBV20-1,TGCAGTGCTAGAGGGACAGGGATTTCACCCCTCCACTTT,CSARGTGISPLHF
TRBJ1-3,NA,NA,TRBV6-1,TGTGCCAGCAGTGAAGTCCATTCTGGAAACACCATATATTTT,CASSEVHSGNTIYF
TRBJ1-5,NA,many,TRBV20-1,TGCAGTGCTAGTAGGCAGGAAAATCAGCCCCAGCATTTT,CSASRQENQPQHF
TRBJ2-1,TRBD1,many,TRBV5-1,TGCGCCAGTAGACAGGGCTCCTACAATGAGCAGTTCTTC,CASRQGSYNEQFF
TRBJ1-2,NA,few,TRBV20-1,TGCAGTGCTAGTATTTTTTCAGGGGACGGACAGTCTAACTATGGCTACACCTTC,CSASIFSGDGQSNYGYTF
TRBJ2-7,TRBD2,NA,TRBV5-1,TGCGCCAGCAGCTTGGCCCTAGCGGGAGTTGGTGAGCAGTACTTC,CASSLALAGVGEQYF
TRBJ2-2,NA,NA,TRBV20-1,TGCAGTGCCGGGGGGCAGAACACCGGGGAGCTGTTTTTT,CSAGGQNTGELFF
TRBJ2-5,NA,many,TRBV7-9,TGTGCCAGCAGCTTTCATACCGGATCCGAGGGGGAGACCCAGTACTTC,CASSFHTGSEGETQYF
TRBJ2-1,NA,many,TRBV5-8,TGTGCCAGCAGCTTGGCTGCGACACAAGACAATGAGCAGTTCTTC,CASSLAATQDNEQFF
TRBJ1-2,NA,NA,TRBV4-1,TGCGCCAGCAGCCTGCAGCTAAAGTATGGCTACACCTTC,CASSLQLKYGYTF
TRBJ1-4,NA,once,TRBV9,TGTGCCAGCAGCGTAGGAGCAACTAATGAAAAACTGTTTTTT,CASSVGATNEKLFF
TRBJ2-5,TRBD2,many,TRBV7-8,TGTGCCAGCAGCTTAGTTGGCGGGGGGGGGAGTCGGTCAGAGACCCAGTACTTC,CASSLVGGGGSRSETQYF
TRBJ2-1,NA,many,TRBV3-1,TGTGCCAGCAGCGCGGGCTCCTACAATGAGCAGTTCTTC,CASSAGSYNEQFF
TRBJ2-5,NA,few,TRBV7-9,TGTGCCAGCAGCGTAATCAGGGGAGGGGAGACCCAGTACTTC,CASSVIRGGETQYF
TRBJ1-1,TRBD1,many,TRBV11-1,TGTGCCAGCAGCAAAACAGGGGTCACTGAAGCTTTCTTT,CASSKTGVTEAFF
TRBJ1-1,NA,many,TRBV12-3/TRBV12-4,TGTGCCAGCAGTTACCAACTCATGAACACTGAAGCTTTCTTT,CASSYQLMNTEAFF
TRBJ2-5,TRBD1,many,TRBV20-1,TGCAGTGCTAGCCTGACAGGGTCTGAGACCCAGTACTTC,CSASLTGSETQYF
TRBJ1-1,NA,few,TRBV5-1,TGCGCCAGCAGCTTGTTAGGCCCCAGCACTGAAGCTTTCTTT,CASSLLGPSTEAFF
TRBJ2-1,TRBD1,many,TRBV13,TGTGCCAGCAGCCCCCCCGGGACAGGGGTATACAATGAGCAGTTCTTC,CASSPPGTGVYNEQFF
TRBJ2-1,TRBD2,many,TRBV7-2,TGTGCCAGCAGCCCGGGTGGTTTCGGGCTAGCGGGAGGAGACAATGAGCAGTTCTTC,CASSPGGFGLAGGDNEQFF
TRBJ2-3,NA,few,TRBV5-1,TGCGCCAGCAGCTTGGAAGGTGACACAGATACGCAGTATTTT,CASSLEGDTDTQYF
TRBJ2-3,TRBD2,many,TRBV7-9,TGTGCCAGCAGCTTATCGGGCGGGAGGGATACGCAGTATTTT,CASSLSGGRDTQYF
TRBJ1-2,NA,many,TRBV28,TGTGCCAGCAGTTTTAGTTCGGAACGGCGACATGGCTACACCTTC,CASSFSSERRHGYTF
TRBJ2-7,NA,once,TRBV2,TGTGCCAGCAGTCTTGGGGGAGGGGGTACGACCTACGAGCAGTACTTC,CASSLGGGGTTYEQYF
TRBJ1-1,TRBD1,few,TRBV9,TGTGCCAGCAGCGATGGACAGGGAATGAGAAACACTGAAGCTTTCTTT,CASSDGQGMRNTEAFF
TRBJ1-4,NA,many,TRBV20-1,TGCAGTGCTAGACCCAGATCAACTAATGAAAAACTGTTTTTT,CSARPRSTNEKLFF
TRBJ2-1,TRBD2,many,TRBV5-1,TGCGCCAGCAGCTTGGATCCGGGAGGAGGCTACAATGAGCAGTTCTTC,CASSLDPGGGYNEQFF
TRBJ2-3,NA,many,TRBV7-2,TGTGCCAGCAGCTTAGCGGTAATCCCGGGAGGCACAGATACGCAGTATTTT,CASSLAVIPGGTDTQYF
TRBJ1-1,NA,NA,TRBV5-5,TGTGCCAGCAGCTTGAAGGGTTGGGGGAACACTGAAGCTTTCTTT,CASSLKGWGNTEAFF
TRBJ1-2,NA,few,TRBV24-1,TGTGCCACCAGCCTCAGGGACTATGGCTACACCTTC,CATSLRDYGYTF
TRBJ2-7,TRBD2,many,TRBV6-1,TGTGCCAGCAATAGGGCGGGGGGGCCCTACGAGCAGTACTTC,CASNRAGGPYEQYF
TRBJ2-2,TRBD1,many,TRBV10-1,TGCGCCAGCAGTGAGGGACAGGGTCGAACCGGGGAGCTGTTTTTT,CASSEGQGRTGELFF
TRBJ1-1,NA,NA,TRBV4-1,TGCGCCAGCAGCCAAGATCTCAGGAACACTGAAGCTTTCTTT,CASSQDLRNTEAFF
TRBJ2-3,NA,NA,TRBV19,TGTGCCAGTAGTCCCGGTGAAGGGTACACAGATACGCAGTACTTT,CASSPGEGYTDTQYF
TRBJ2-5,TRBD2,NA,TRBV20-1,TGCAGTGCTAGAGATCGGGGGGGAGGAGAGACCCAGTACTTC,CSARDRGGGETQYF
TRBJ2-3,NA,few,TRBV6-5,TGTGCCAGCAGTTACTCGAAAGGTTCTAATACGCAGTATTTT,CASSYSKGSNTQYF
TRBJ2-7,NA,NA,TRBV7-9,TGTGCCAGCAGCCAGTCATGGACGGGCGAGCAGTACTTC,CASSQSWTGEQYF
TRBJ2-3,NA,many,TRBV7-3,TGTGCCAGCAGCTCCACTCCCTCCACAGATACGCAGTATTTT,CASSSTPSTDTQYF
TRBJ2-1,NA,NA,TRBV10-3,TGTGCCATCAGTGAGTCGAGGGGGGTGGTCTCCTACAATGAGCAGTTCTTC,CAISESRGVVSYNEQFF
TRBJ2-3,NA,NA,TRBV7-9,TGTGCCAGCAGCTCCCAAGGGACATCTAGCACAGATACGCAGTATTTT,CASSSQGTSSTDTQYF
TRBJ2-5,NA,NA,TRBV5-1,TGCGCCAGCAGCTTGGAGTCGGGGGAAAAGGAGGGGACCCAGTACTTC,CASSLESGEKEGTQYF
TRBJ1-1,NA,few,TRBV5-6,TGTGCCAGCCAGGGGTATATGAACACTGAAGCTTTCTTT,CASQGYMNTEAFF
TRBJ1-1,TRBD1,many,TRBV3-1,TGTGCCAGCAGCCAAGATCCTAGGACAGGGTCAGCTTTCTTT,CASSQDPRTGSAFF
TRBJ2-2,TRBD2,NA,TRBV30,TGTGCCTGGATTGGGGGGGGAGGTACCGGGGAGCTGTTTTTT,CAWIGGGGTGELFF
TRBJ1-3,NA,NA,TRBV9,TGTGCCAGCAGCGTAGGTGGAGGGGGGATAGGAAACACCATATATTTT,CASSVGGGGIGNTIYF
TRBJ2-3,TRBD2,once,TRBV27,TGTGCCAGCAGTGAAAGACTAGCGGCCCTCACAGATACGCAGTATTTT,CASSERLAALTDTQYF
TRBJ1-1,TRBD1,many,TRBV10-2,TGCGCCAGTACGGGAAGTACAGGGGGGAACACTGAAGCTTTCTTT,CASTGSTGGNTEAFF
TRBJ2-2,TRBD1,NA,TRBV28,TGTGCCAGCAGTTCGCACAGGGGTGGTGCGAACACCGGGGAGCTGTTTTTT,CASSSHRGGANTGELFF